This T cell receptor (beta chain) derives from a study of control samples from healthy donors and cancer patients. The data were produced by immunoSEQ multiplex PCR, yet TCRdb's version contains in-frame clones alone and is incomplete. The table records some 410,000 clones, over 75% of them present only once. V lost 1 base, J lost 5 bases, and 14 bases lay in between. CDR1 is SGHNT and CDR2 is YENEEA in the germline V gene. The CDR3 consists of 15 residues. The sample holds a few counts of this clone. This sequence was found in a man aged 35-49 years with head and neck cancer. Specimen: PBMCs. The chain joins TRBV11-3 to TRBJ2-5; no reliable D call. CDR3 nucleotides: TGTGCCAGCAGCTTAGGTGGACCGAAAGTGGAGACCCAGTACTTC. Its translation: CASSLGGPKVETQYF.